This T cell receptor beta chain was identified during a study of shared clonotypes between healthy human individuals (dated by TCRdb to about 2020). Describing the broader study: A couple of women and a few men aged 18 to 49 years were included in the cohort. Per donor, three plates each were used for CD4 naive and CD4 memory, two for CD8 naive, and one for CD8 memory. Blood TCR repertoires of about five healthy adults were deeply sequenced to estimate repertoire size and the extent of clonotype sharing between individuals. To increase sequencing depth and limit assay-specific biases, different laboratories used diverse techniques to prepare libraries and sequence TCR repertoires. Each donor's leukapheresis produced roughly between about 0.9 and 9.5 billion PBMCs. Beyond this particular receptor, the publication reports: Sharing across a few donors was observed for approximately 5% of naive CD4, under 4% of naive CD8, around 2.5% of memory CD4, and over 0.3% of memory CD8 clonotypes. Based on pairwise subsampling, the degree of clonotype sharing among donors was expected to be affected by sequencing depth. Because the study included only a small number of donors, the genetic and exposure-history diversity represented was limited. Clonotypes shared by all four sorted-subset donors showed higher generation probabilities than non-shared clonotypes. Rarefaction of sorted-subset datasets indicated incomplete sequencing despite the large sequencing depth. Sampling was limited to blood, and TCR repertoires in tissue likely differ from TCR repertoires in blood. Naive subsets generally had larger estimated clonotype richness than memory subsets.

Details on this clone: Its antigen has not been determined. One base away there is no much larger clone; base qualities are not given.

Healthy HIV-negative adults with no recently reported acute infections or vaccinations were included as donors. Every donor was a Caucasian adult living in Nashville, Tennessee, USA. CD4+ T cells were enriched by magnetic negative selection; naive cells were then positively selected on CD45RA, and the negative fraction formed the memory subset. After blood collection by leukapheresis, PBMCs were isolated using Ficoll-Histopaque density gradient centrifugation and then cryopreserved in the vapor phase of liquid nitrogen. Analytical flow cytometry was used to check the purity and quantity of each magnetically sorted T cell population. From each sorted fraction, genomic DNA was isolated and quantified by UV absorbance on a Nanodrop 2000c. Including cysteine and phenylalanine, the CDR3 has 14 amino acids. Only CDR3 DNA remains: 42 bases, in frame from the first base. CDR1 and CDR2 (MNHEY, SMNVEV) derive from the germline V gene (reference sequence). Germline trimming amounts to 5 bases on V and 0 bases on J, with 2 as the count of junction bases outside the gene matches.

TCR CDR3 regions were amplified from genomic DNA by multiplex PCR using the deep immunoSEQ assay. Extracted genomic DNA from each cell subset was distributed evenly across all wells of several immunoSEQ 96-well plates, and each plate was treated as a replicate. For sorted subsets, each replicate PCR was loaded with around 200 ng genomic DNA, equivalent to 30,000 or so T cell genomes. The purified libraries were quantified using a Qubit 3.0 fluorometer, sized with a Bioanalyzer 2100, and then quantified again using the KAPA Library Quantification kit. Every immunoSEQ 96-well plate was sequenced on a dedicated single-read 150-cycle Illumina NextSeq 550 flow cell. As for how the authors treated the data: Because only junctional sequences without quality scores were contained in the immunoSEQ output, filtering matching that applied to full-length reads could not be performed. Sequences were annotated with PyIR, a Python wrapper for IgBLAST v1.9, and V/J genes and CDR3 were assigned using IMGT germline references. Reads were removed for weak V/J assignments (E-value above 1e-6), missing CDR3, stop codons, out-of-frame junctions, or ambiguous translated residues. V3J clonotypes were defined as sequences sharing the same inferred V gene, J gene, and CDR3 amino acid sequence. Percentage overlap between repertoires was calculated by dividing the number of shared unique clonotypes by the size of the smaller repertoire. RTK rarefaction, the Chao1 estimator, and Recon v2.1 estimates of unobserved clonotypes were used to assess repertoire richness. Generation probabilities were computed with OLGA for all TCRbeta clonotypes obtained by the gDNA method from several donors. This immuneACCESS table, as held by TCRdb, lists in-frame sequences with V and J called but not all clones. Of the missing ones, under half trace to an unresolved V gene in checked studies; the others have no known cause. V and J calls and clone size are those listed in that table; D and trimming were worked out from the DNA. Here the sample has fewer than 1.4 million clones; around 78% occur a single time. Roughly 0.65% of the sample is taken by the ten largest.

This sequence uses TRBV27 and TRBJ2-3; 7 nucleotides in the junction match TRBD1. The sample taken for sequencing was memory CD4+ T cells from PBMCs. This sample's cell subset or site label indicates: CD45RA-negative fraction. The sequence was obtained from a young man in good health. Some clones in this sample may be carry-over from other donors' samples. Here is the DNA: TGTGCCAGCAGTCCGGGACAGAGCACAGATACGCAGTATTTT. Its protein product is CASSPGQSTDTQYF.